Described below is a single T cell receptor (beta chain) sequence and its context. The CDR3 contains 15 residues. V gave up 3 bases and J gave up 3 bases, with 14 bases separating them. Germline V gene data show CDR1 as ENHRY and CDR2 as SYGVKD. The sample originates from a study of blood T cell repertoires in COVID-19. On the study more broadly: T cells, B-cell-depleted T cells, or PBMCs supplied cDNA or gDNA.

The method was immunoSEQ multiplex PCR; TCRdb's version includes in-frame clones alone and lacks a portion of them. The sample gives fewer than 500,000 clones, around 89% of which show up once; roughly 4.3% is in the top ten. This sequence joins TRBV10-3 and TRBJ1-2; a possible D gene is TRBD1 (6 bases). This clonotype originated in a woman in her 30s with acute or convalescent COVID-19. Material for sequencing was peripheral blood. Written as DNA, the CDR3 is TGTGCCATCAGTGATACGAGGGGGTCCTACTATGGCTACACCTTC. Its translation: CAISDTRGSYYGYTF.